This T cell receptor (beta chain) stems from a study of cytomegalovirus exposure and HLA in healthy donors. To note about this clone: As yet, its antigen is unknown.

PCR primers comprised 60 Vbeta and 13 Jbeta primers. Original processing methods: In a later analysis, approximately 80 million unique TCR beta chains included roughly 11 million shared by two or more donors. Sequenced by immunoSEQ multiplex PCR; TCRdb stores in-frame clones only, minus some. D and trimming were read from the DNA, whereas the V and J calls and clone size are those reported in that table. The table lists roughly 140,000 clones, 63% of them singletons. The study, taken as a whole, reports: The study assumed roughly uniform donor sequencing depth for presence/absence analyses.

The V gene's germline CDR1 is SGHNT and CDR2 YYREEE (reference sequence). This CDR3 contains 13 residues. With 3 bases removed from V and 7 bases from J, the gap between germline ends came to 13 bases. Input material: PBMCs. This receptor was identified in a woman aged 55-75 years in good health and CMV-seropositive. The rearrangement links TRBV5-4 to TRBJ1-2, with a weak D call TRBD1 (6 bases). CDR3 loop: CASSSNRVFGYTF. CDR3 in DNA: TGTGCCAGCAGCTCGAACAGGGTCTTTGGCTACACCTTC.